The rows below give T cell receptor beta chains drawn from one sample of a study of blood T cell repertoires in COVID-19. Measured with immunoSEQ multiplex PCR; TCRdb has only the in-frame clones, and not every one. The table includes around 150,000 clones, 65% to 85% detected once. The sequencing input was peripheral blood. All receptors come from a woman older than 75 with acute or convalescent COVID-19. Each CDR3 is given with its conserved first and last residue. D genes are given only for firm matches. Some rows mark clone size as missing; the rest say once, few, many or name a class of expanded clone.

v_call	d_call	clone_size	j_call	cdr3_nt	cdr3_aa
TRBV2	.	.	TRBJ2-7	TGTGCCAGCAGTGGACAGTCGTACGAGCAGTACTTC	CASSGQSYEQYF
TRBV27	TRBD1	few	TRBJ1-2	TGTGCCAGCAGTTCCCGACAGGGGAGGGAGGGCTACACCTTC	CASSSRQGREGYTF
TRBV6-1	.	once	TRBJ2-4	TGTGCCAGCAGTGAAGCCCCGGGATTAAAAGGGTACTTC	CASSEAPGLKGYF
TRBV13	.	.	TRBJ1-3	TGTGCCAGCAGCTTTGGGGACTGGGATGGAAACACCATATATTTT	CASSFGDWDGNTIYF
TRBV2	.	.	TRBJ1-5	TGTGCCAGCAGTGTAGGGGTCCGCGGCAATCAGCCCCAGCATTTT	CASSVGVRGNQPQHF
TRBV7-2	TRBD1	.	TRBJ1-5	TGTGCCAGCAGCTTAGGGGGCAGGGGGCGATACCAGCCCCAGCATTTT	CASSLGGRGRYQPQHF
TRBV10-1	TRBD1	.	TRBJ1-1	TGCGCCAGCTCGGACAGGGGTTTTAGGGGGGCCCGACCAAACACTGAAGCTTTCTTT	CASSDRGFRGARPNTEAFF
TRBV6-5	TRBD1	few	TRBJ1-1	TGTGCCAGCAGTTACACCGGACAGGGGTCTGAAGCTTTCTTT	CASSYTGQGSEAFF
TRBV30	TRBD1	.	TRBJ1-2	TGTGCCCGCGGGACAGCTCTCTATGGCTACACCTTC	CARGTALYGYTF
TRBV2	.	.	TRBJ1-4	TGTGCCAGCAGTGATATAGTTAATGAAAAACTGTTTTTT	CASSDIVNEKLFF
TRBV5-6	TRBD1	.	TRBJ1-6	TGTGCCAGCAGCTTGGGACAGGGGAGTTCACCCCTCCACTTT	CASSLGQGSSPLHF
TRBV6-5	.	.	TRBJ2-3	TGTGCCAGCAGAGCTAGCACGGGCCCAGATACGCAGTATTTT	CASRASTGPDTQYF
TRBV7-8	TRBD1	.	TRBJ2-1	TGTGCCAGCAGCTTAAGAAATCCGGGACAGGGTGCCTACAATGAGCAGTTCTTC	CASSLRNPGQGAYNEQFF
TRBV5-8	.	once	TRBJ1-5	TGTGCCAGCAGCCCTGGGGGGTATAGCAATCAGCCCCAGCATTTT	CASSPGGYSNQPQHF
TRBV5-1	TRBD2	.	TRBJ2-5	TGCGCCAGCAGCTTGGGGACTAGCGGATCAGAGACCCAGTACTTC	CASSLGTSGSETQYF
TRBV29-1	.	.	TRBJ1-1	TGCAGCGCTAAAATGAGCGAGAACACTGAAGCTTTCTTT	CSAKMSENTEAFF
TRBV4-1	TRBD1	.	TRBJ1-6	TGCGCCAGCAGCCAAGATCCAGGGGGCGTTTCACCCCTCCACTTT	CASSQDPGGVSPLHF